The rows below give T cell receptor beta chains drawn from one sample of a study of early T cells in non-severe SARS-CoV-2 infection. TCRdb itself ran the 5' RACE reads through MiXCR, one entry per CDR3 protein. The sample holds 81,000 or so distinct CDR3 sequences, about 12% seen once. The sequencing sample was made of whole blood. These receptors originate from an adult who was a healthcare worker with PCR-confirmed SARS-CoV-2 infection or an uninfected control (not recorded which). Both conserved end residues are part of each CDR3. Size is stated for part of the rows, as once, few or many counts, or as a class when the clone is expanded.

TRBV3-1,few,CASSQDGPRLAQETQYF
TRBV28,many,CASSLQGPGRYEQYF
TRBV20-1,few,CSARDGGTWNTQYF
TRBV18,NA,CASSPGDNGSDSPLHF
TRBV7-9,NA,CASSSGPSYSNQPQHF
TRBV7-2,many,CASRWGTSGAEQYF
TRBV28,once,CASSQGVLSYNEQFF
TRBV10-3,NA,CAITGTEAYGYTF
TRBV5-6,few,CASSPLRLAGNSYEQYF
TRBV7-9,NA,CASSLPGLGLANYGYTF
TRBV29-1,many,CSVEAHLTEAFF
TRBV30,few,CAWSASGAVDYGYTF
TRBV28,few,CASSSYTPPGDQHF
TRBV18,NA,CASSTGQPPYGYTF
TRBV13,NA,CASSSTPGNTIYF
TRBV3-1,NA,CASRQGWVTEAFF
TRBV7-3,NA,CASSFRDRVNEQFF
TRBV20-1,many,CSATQGASSYNEQFF
TRBV3-1,few,CASSSLGETQYF
TRBV12-3/TRBV12-4,NA,CASRYRDRGNSPLHF
TRBV10-3,few,CATLAGAEETQYF
TRBV29-1,NA,CSVRFAGWASYEQYF
TRBV6-5,many,CASSYEGLAGANEQFF
TRBV10-2,few,CASGGVNTEAFF
TRBV7-8,many,CASSSLDNLGETQYF
TRBV6-2/TRBV6-3,many,CASTYWAGTDTQYF
TRBV27,NA,CASSSGAPQETQYF
TRBV28,NA,CASMGGRRVYNEQFF
TRBV7-2,many,CASSLVGGTDTQYF
TRBV5-1,many,CASSFSRTGGGETQYF
TRBV10-2,NA,CASRQGAREQYF
TRBV2,many,CASMGSIYNEQFF
TRBV18,NA,CASSQLTGGLMNTEAFF
TRBV24-1,NA,CATSESFRFGQFF
TRBV7-3,many,CASSPDGGYGNTIYF
TRBV6-6,many,CASSLAGASNEQFF
TRBV7-9,NA,CASSLLTHTGELFF
TRBV28,NA,CASILDSGLEAFF
TRBV9,few,CASSPHREGGETQYF
TRBV29-1,many,CSVSYYNEQFF
TRBV5-1,few,CASSFTSGRAKEQFF
TRBV29-1,few,CSGGDRNYGYTF
TRBV9,NA,CASSGIGTGELFF
TRBV10-3,many,CAISESRTGAAYGYTF
TRBV28,NA,CASSVGGYEQYF
TRBV6-4,many,CASSYTGDWDTEAFF
TRBV5-1,many,CASSLLTASSYEQYF